One sample yielded the 12 T cell receptor beta chains listed below, sequenced in a study of blood T cell repertoires in COVID-19 (TCRdb year 2020). The protocol used for the library was the immunoSEQ multiplex PCR assay. Here the immuneACCESS table is served through TCRdb, limited to in-frame sequences with V and J called. Missing clones are a known gap in these copies; in checked studies unresolved V genes cover under half, and the rest lacks a known reason. For this sample there are 150,000 to 200,000 clones; 89% appear just once. Under 3% of the sample rests with the top ten. The specimen sequenced was PBMCs or T cells enriched from blood (not recorded which). These receptors originate from a middle-aged woman with acute COVID-19.

The rearrangement joins TRBV3-1 (or the pseudogene TRBV3-2) to TRBJ2-1; tentative D call: TRBD2 (5 bases). This CDR3 has 15 amino acids. CDR1 is LGHDT, CDR2 YNNKEL, per germline (reference sequence). The V end was cut by 0 bases, the J end by 6 bases, with 12 bases between. The DNA of the CDR3 is TGTGCCAGCAGCCAAGATGGTCTGGCGGGCAATGAGCAGTTCTTC. It codes for CASSQDGLAGNEQFF.

As to this clone: The same CDR3 also results from other DNA sequences found in this sample. This chain links TRBV29-1 with TRBJ1-1; D is ambiguous. CDR3 length: 11 residues. V was trimmed by 2 bases and J by 1 base, leaving 2 bases between them. Germline CDR1 is SQVTM and CDR2 is ANQGSEA. As DNA, the CDR3 is TGCAGCGTTGAACAGAACACTGAAGCTTTCTTT. The encoded protein is CSVEQNTEAFF.

As concerns this clone: The identical CDR3 is also encoded by other nucleotide sequences in the sample. The chain combines TRBV5-1 with TRBJ2-1, with TRBD2 matching over 8 bases. The germline V gene encodes CDR1 SGHRS and CDR2 YFSETQ. J was trimmed by 4 bases and V by 0 bases; bases with no gene match: 3. The CDR3 loop spans 15 amino acids. CDR3 sequence reads: CASSLAGGRYNEQFF. The DNA of the CDR3 is TGCGCCAGCAGCTTGGCGGGGGGGCGTTACAATGAGCAGTTCTTC.

The gene calls are TRBV19 and TRBJ2-7; 8 bases map to TRBD1. Losses at the gene ends were 5 bases for V and 2 bases for J; bases not matched to a gene: 8. In germline, CDR1 is LNHDA, CDR2 SQIVND (reference sequence). CDR3 length: 15 residues. DNA of the CDR3: TGTGCCAGTAGTGCCAACTCAGGGGGCCCCTACGAGCAGTACTTC. This sequence encodes CASSANSGGPYEQYF.

CDR3 loop: CASSPQGTEAFF. Written as DNA, the CDR3 is TGTGCCAGTAGTCCCCAGGGCACTGAAGCTTTCTTT. The genes are TRBV19 and TRBJ1-1, with a possible D match to TRBD1 (5 bases). CDR3 size: 12 residues. Germline V gene data show CDR1 as LNHDA and CDR2 as SQIVND (reference sequence). V lost 5 bases and J lost 4, with 8 bases in between.

The V gene is TRBV7-6, the J gene TRBJ2-1; 12 positions agree with TRBD2. V shed 5 bases, J shed 7 bases, and the junction held 9 bases outside the gene matches. This CDR3 has 16 amino acids. CDR1 SGHVS and CDR2 FNYEAQ come from the germline V gene. The CDR3 here is CASSISSGGAGNEQFF. DNA of the CDR3: TGTGCCAGCAGCATATCTAGCGGGGGGGCAGGTAATGAGCAGTTCTTC.

This clone was seen once. The V gene is TRBV29-1, the J gene TRBJ2-1; possible D gene TRBD1, 5 bases. V lost 8 bases, J lost 3 bases, and 14 bases lay in between. Germline V gives CDR1 SQVTM, CDR2 ANQGSEA. The CDR3 spans 13 residues. CDR3 DNA: TGCAGCTTCCTACCAGGGTTCTACAATGAGCAGTTCTTC. It is translated as CSFLPGFYNEQFF.

This clone was detected once. The rearrangement links TRBV4-3 to TRBJ1-1, with 9 nucleotides matching TRBD1. V lost 0 bases, J lost 1 base, and 3 bases stayed unmatched. This CDR3 has 16 residues. CDR1 and CDR2 (germline): LGHNA, YSLEER. In DNA, the CDR3 is TGCGCCAGCAGCCAAGATGGGACAGGGTGGAACACTGAAGCTTTCTTT. Its protein is CASSQDGTGWNTEAFF.

V and J are TRBV6-4 and TRBJ1-1; the match to TRBD1 covers 7 bases. V trimming: 2 bases; J trimming: 0 bases; junction bases outside the gene matches: 18. CDR1 and CDR2 (germline): MRHNA, SNTAGT. The CDR3 length is 20 residues. The CDR3 DNA reads as TGTGCCAGCAGTGACAAACGGGAAGTTTTACAGGGGCTAATGAACACTGAAGCTTTCTTT. Encoded protein: CASSDKREVLQGLMNTEAFF.

This clone came up once. V is TRBV18 and J is TRBJ1-2, with D perhaps TRBD1 (5 bases). Trimming left V 2 bases short and J 5 bases short, with 18 bases between. CDR1 is KGHSH, CDR2 LQKENI, per germline. This CDR3 is built from 16 residues. The CDR3 reads CASSPRTIRAEYGYTF. For the CDR3, the DNA is TGTGCCAGCTCACCAAGGACAATCCGAGCCGAGTATGGCTACACCTTC.

The V gene is TRBV5-1, the J gene TRBJ1-3; possibly TRBD1 for D (6 bases). The CDR3 covers 16 residues. Trimming took 3 bases from V and 1 from J, leaving 14 bases between them. In germline, CDR1 is SGHRS, CDR2 YFSETQ. This CDR3 is CASSSGTPKSGNTIYF. The CDR3 DNA is TGCGCCAGCAGCTCCGGGACACCAAAGTCTGGAAACACCATATATTTT.

This clone was picked up one time. The rearrangement uses TRBV5-6 and TRBJ2-7, with 7 bases lining up with TRBD2. Germline CDR1 SGHDT, CDR2 YYEEEE. The CDR3 is 14 amino acids. After removal of 4 bases from V and 2 bases from J, the junction contained 6 bases not matched to a gene. The CDR3 nucleotides are TGTGCCAGCAGCACGGCCGGGACTACCTACGAGCAGTACTTC. This gives the protein CASSTAGTTYEQYF.